This T cell receptor beta chain was identified during a study of CD8+ T cells in alopecia areata. CDR1 is SQVTM and CDR2 is ANQGSEA in the germline V gene. V shed 0 bases and J shed 2 bases, with 1 base lying between them. CDR3 length: 12 amino acids. Documented treatment: oral pan-JAK inhibitor, 5-10 mg twice daily. Reverse transcription of extracted RNA yielded cDNA, which provided the sequencing template. The protocol was immunoSEQ multiplex PCR, while the TCRdb copy is restricted to in-frame clones and leaves out a portion. The table shows 100,000 to 130,000 clones, with roughly 84% occurring only once.

The source material was CD8+ T cells sorted from blood, sampled at week 24, from a patient treated with tofacitinib. The chain links TRBV29-1 to TRBJ2-2; D is ambiguous. The clonotype originates from a human donor with alopecia areata. The CDR3 bases are TGCAGCGTTGAAGATAACACCGGGGAGCTGTTTTTT. It specifies CSVEDNTGELFF.